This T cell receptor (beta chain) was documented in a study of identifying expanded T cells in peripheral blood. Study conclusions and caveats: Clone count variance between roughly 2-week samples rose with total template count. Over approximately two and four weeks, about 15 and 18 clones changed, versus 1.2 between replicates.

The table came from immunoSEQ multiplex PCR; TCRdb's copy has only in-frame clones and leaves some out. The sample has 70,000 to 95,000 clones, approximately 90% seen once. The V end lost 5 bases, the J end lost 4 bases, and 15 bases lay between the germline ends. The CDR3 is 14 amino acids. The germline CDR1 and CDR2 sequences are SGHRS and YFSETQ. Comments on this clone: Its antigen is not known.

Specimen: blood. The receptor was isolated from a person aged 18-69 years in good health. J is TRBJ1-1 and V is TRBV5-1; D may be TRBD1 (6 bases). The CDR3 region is CASSLAPGVTEAFF. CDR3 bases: TGCGCCAGCAGTTTAGCACCAGGGGTCACTGAAGCTTTCTTT.